The sequence of this T cell receptor beta chain was determined in a study of cytomegalovirus exposure and HLA in healthy donors. Study in general: Some 85 million unique TCRs, all from HLA-typed donors, were included in an early release of the data. General study findings and limits: Association of a missense DCLRE1C variant with TCR beta V- and J-gene trimming was reported in a later analysis. At a 0.05 false discovery rate, a later analysis found some 17,000 TCR beta sequences to be associated with HLA alleles.

The V end was cut by 3 bases, the J end by 4 bases, with 10 bases between. This CDR3 has 14 amino acids. Looked up from germline, CDR1 is SGHVS and CDR2 is FQNEAQ. It was with 60 Vbeta and 13 Jbeta primers that the PCR ran. Clones were read by immunoSEQ multiplex PCR, and TCRdb kept only the in-frame ones, dropping some. The sample records around 180,000 clones, over 70% being singletons. About this clone itself: Its antigen remains unknown.

This sequence joins TRBV7-8 and TRBJ1-3; D might be TRBD1 (6 bases). This TCR derives from a woman younger than 30 in good health and CMV-seropositive. Sequencing was performed on PBMCs. The CDR3 DNA follows: TGTGCCAGCAGCTTGTTGGGGGCGGGAAACACCATATATTTT. As protein: CASSLLGAGNTIYF.